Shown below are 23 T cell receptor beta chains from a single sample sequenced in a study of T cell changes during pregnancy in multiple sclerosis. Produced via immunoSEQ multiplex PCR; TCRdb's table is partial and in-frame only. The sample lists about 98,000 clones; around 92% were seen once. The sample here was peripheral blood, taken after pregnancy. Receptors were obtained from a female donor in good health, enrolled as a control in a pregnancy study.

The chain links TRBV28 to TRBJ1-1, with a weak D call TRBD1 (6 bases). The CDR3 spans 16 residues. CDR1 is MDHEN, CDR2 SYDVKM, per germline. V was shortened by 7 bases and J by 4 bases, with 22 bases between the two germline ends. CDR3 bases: TGTGCCAGCATAACCCACAGGGACGTGCGGAGCACTGAAGCTTTCTTT. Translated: CASITHRDVRSTEAFF. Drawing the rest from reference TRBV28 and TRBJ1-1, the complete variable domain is DVKVTQSSRYLVKRTGEKVFLECVQDMDHENMFWYRQDPGLGLRLIYFSYDVKMKEKGDIPEGYSVSREKKERFSLILESASTNQTSMYLCASITHRDVRSTEAFFGQGTRLTVV.

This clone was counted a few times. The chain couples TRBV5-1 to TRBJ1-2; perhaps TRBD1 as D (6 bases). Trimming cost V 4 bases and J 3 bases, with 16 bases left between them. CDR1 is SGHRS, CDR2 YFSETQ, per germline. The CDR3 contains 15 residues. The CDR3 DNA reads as TGCGCCAGCAGCCTCCTTACAGGGTTCGACTATGGCTACACCTTC. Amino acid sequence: CASSLLTGFDYGYTF.

The CDR3 loop reads CASSEAGAEYEQYF. DNA of the CDR3: TGTGCCAGCAGTGAAGCGGGGGCGGAGTACGAGCAGTACTTC. The chain couples TRBV6-1 to TRBJ2-7, with a tentative D call TRBD1 (6 bases). CDR1 is MNHNS, CDR2 SASEGT, per germline. With 0 bases removed from V and 4 bases from J, the gap between germline ends came to 10 bases. The CDR3 has 14 residues.

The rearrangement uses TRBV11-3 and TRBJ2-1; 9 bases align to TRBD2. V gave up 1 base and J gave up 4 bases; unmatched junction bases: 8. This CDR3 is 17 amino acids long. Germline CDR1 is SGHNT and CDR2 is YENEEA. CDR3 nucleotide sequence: TGTGCCAGCAGCTTAGGTGCGCGGGAGGGCTTGTACAATGAGCAGTTCTTC. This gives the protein CASSLGAREGLYNEQFF.

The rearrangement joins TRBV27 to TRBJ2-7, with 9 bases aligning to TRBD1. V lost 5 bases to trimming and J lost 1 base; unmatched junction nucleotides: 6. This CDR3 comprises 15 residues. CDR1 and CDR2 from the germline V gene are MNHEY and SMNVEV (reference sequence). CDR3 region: CASSPTGGISYEQYF. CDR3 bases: TGTGCCAGCAGTCCCACAGGGGGCATTTCCTACGAGCAGTACTTC.

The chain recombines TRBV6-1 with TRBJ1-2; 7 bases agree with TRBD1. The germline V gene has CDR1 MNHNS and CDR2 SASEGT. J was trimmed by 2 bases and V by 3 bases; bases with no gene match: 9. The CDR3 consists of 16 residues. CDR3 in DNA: TGTGCCAGCAGTGATCTTTGGACAGGCGGAAACTATGGCTACACCTTC. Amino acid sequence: CASSDLWTGGNYGYTF.

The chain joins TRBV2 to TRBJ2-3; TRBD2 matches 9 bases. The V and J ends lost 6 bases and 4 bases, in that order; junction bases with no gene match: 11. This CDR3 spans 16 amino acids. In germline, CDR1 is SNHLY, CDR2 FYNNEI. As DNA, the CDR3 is TGTGCCAGCAGCCCTTTTAGCGGGGGCTTCTCAGATACGCAGTATTTT. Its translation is CASSPFSGGFSDTQYF.

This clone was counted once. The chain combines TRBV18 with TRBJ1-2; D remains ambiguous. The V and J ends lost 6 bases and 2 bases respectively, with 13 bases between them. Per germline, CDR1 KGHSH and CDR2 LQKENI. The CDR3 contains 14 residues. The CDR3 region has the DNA TGTGCCAGCTCCCGTTCGGAGTTAAACTATGGCTACACCTTC. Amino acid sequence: CASSRSELNYGYTF.

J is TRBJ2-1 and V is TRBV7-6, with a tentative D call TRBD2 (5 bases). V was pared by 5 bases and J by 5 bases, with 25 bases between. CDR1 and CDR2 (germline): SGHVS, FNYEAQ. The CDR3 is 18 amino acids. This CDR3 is CASSLISGWASSHNEQFF. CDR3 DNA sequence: TGTGCCAGCAGCCTAATCTCGGGTTGGGCTAGCAGCCACAATGAGCAGTTCTTC.

The CDR3 loop reads CASSSLRTGELFF. The CDR3 bases are TGTGCCAGCAGTTCCTTGCGCACCGGGGAGCTGTTTTTT. This chain connects TRBV27 to TRBJ2-2; no reliable D call. Germline loops: CDR1 MNHEY, CDR2 SMNVEV (reference sequence). This CDR3 region has 13 residues. Trimming pared 4 bases from V and 4 bases from J, leaving 7 bases between.

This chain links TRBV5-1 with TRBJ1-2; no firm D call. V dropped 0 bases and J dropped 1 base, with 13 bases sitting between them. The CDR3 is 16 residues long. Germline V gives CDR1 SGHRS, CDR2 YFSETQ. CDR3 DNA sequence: TGCGCCAGCAGCTTGGCTATGGCGGGAAGTAACTATGGCTACACCTTC. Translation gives CASSLAMAGSNYGYTF.

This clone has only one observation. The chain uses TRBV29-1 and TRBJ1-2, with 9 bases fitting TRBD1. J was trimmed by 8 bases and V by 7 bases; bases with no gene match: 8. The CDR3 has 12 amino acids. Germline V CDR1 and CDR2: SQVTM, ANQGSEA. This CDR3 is CSARDRVNGYTF. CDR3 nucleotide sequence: TGCAGCGCCCGGGACAGGGTAAACGGCTACACCTTC.

The CDR3 nucleotides are TGTGCCTGGAGTAGAGGGAATGGGGCCAACGTCCTGACTTTC. Translating gives CAWSRGNGANVLTF. The rearrangement joins TRBV30 to TRBJ2-6; possibly TRBD2 for D (5 bases). Germline values: CDR1 GTSNPN, CDR2 SVGIG (reference sequence). V dropped 2 bases and J dropped 3 bases, with 8 bases sitting between them. The CDR3 spans 14 residues.

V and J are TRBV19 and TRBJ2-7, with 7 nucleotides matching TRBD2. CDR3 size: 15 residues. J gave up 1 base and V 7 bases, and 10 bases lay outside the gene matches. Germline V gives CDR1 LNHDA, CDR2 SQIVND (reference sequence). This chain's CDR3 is CASTHGASGSYEQYF. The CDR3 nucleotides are TGTGCCAGTACTCACGGGGCTAGCGGTTCCTACGAGCAGTACTTC.

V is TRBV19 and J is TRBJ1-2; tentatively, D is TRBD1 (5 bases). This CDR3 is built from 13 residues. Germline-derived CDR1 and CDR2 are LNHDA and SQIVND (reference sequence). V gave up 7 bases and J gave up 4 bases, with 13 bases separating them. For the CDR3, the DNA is TGTGCCAGTAAGGCCAGGGAGGTCTATGGCTACACCTTC. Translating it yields CASKAREVYGYTF.

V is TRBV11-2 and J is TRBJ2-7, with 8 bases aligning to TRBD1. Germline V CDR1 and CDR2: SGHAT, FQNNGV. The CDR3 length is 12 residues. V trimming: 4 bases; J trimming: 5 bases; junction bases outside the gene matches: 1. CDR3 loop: CASSSTGDEQYF. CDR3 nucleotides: TGTGCCAGCAGCTCGACAGGGGACGAGCAGTACTTC.

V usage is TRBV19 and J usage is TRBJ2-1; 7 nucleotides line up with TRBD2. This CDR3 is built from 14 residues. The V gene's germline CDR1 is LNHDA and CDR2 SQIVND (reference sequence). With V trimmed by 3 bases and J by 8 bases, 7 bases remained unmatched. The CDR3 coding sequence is TGTGCCAGTAGTATTGCGGGAGAAGTCCATGAGCAGTTCTTC. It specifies CASSIAGEVHEQFF.

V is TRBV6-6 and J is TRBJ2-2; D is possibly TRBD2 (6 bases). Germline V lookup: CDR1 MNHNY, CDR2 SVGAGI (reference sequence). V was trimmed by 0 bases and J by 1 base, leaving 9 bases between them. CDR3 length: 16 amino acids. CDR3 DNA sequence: TGTGCCAGCAGTTACTCTGGGGGGATGAACACCGGGGAGCTGTTTTTT. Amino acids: CASSYSGGMNTGELFF.

As DNA, the CDR3 is TGTGCCAGCTCACAACGGACGGGAGAGGGGGAGACCCAGTACTTC. This encodes CASSQRTGEGETQYF. The gene calls are TRBV18 and TRBJ2-5; the D gene is possibly TRBD2 (6 bases). V was clipped by 4 bases and J by 5 bases, with 17 bases between them. The CDR3 contains 15 residues. CDR1 KGHSH and CDR2 LQKENI come from the germline V gene.

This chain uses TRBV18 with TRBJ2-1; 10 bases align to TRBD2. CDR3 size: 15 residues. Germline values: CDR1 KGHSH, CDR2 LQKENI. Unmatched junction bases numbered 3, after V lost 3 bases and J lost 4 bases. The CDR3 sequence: CASSPEREGYNEQFF. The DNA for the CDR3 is TGTGCCAGCTCACCGGAGCGGGAGGGGTACAATGAGCAGTTCTTC.

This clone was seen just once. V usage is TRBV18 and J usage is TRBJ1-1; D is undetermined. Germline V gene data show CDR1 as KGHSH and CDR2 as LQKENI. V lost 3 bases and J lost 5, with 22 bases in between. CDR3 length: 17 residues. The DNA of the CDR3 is TGTGCCAGCTCACCCCGAGGTCCGTCCCCCACGGGGACTGAAGCTTTCTTT. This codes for CASSPRGPSPTGTEAFF.

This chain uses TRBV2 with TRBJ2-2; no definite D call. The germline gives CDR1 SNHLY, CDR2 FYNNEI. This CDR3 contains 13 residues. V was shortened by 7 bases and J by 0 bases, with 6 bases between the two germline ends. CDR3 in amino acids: CASMPANTGELFF. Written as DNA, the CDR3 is TGTGCCAGCATGCCGGCGAACACCGGGGAGCTGTTTTTT.

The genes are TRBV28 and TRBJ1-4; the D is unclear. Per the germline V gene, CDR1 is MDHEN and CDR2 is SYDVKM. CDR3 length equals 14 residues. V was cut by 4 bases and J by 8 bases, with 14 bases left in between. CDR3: CASSSPEVVEKLFF. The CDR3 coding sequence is TGTGCCAGCAGTTCCCCCGAGGTCGTGGAAAAACTGTTTTTT. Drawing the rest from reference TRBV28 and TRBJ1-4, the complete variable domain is DVKVTQSSRYLVKRTGEKVFLECVQDMDHENMFWYRQDPGLGLRLIYFSYDVKMKEKGDIPEGYSVSREKKERFSLILESASTNQTSMYLCASSSPEVVEKLFFGSGTQLSVL.